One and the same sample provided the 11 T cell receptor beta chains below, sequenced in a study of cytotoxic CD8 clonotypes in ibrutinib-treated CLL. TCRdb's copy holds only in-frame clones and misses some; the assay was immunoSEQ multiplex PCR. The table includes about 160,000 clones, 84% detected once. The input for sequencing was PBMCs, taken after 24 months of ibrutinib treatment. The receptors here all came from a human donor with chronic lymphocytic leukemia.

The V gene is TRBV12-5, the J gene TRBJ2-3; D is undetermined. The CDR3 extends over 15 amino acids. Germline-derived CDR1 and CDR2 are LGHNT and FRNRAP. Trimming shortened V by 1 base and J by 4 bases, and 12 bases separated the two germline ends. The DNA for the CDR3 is TGTGCTAGTGGTTTGGGCCAGAATAAAGCAGATACGCAGTATTTT. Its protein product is CASGLGQNKADTQYF.

The CDR3 coding sequence is TGTGCCTGGAGTGTTTTTCAGAAGGGTGAAGCTTTCTTT. Protein sequence: CAWSVFQKGEAFF. The gene calls are TRBV30 and TRBJ1-1; no clear D gene. Germline CDR1 reads GTSNPN; CDR2 reads SVGIG (reference sequence). V shed 0 bases and J shed 7 bases, with 12 bases lying between them. The CDR3 is 13 residues long.

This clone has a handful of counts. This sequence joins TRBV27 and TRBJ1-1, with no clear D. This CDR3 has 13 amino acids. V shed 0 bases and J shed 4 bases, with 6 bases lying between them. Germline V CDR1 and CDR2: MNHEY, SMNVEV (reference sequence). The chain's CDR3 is CASSLSGRTEAFF. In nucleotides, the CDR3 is TGTGCCAGCAGTTTATCAGGGCGCACTGAAGCTTTCTTT.

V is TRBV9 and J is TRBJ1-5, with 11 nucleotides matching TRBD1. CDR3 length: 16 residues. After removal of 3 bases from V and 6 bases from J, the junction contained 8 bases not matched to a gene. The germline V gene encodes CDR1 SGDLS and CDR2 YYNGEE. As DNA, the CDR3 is TGTGCCAGCAGCGCCTCCGGGACAGGGGGTCTTCAGCCCCAGCATTTT. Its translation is CASSASGTGGLQPQHF. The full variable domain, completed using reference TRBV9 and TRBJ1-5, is DSGVTQTPKHLITATGQRVTLRCSPRSGDLSVYWYQQSLDQGLQFLIQYYNGEERAKGNILERFSAQQFPDLHSELNLSSLELGDSALYFCASSASGTGGLQPQHFGDGTRLSIL.

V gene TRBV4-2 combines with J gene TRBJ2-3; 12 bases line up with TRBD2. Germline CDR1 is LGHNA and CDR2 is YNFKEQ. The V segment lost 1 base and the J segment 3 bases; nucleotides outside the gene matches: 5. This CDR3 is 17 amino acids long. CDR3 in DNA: TGTGCCAGCAGCCAAGCAACTAGCGGGGGGCTGACAGATACGCAGTATTTT. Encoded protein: CASSQATSGGLTDTQYF.

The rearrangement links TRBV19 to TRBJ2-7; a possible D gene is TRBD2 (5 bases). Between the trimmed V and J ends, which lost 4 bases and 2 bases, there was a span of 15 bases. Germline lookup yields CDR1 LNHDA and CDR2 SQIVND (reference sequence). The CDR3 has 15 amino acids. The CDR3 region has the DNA TGTGCCAGTAGTAGGGGAGAGCAGGCCACCTACGAGCAGTACTTC. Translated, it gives CASSRGEQATYEQYF.

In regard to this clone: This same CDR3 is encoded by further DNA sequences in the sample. Here the CDR3 reads CASSLRHTEAFF. The DNA for the CDR3 is TGTGCCAGCAGTTTAAGGCACACTGAAGCTTTCTTT. This chain links TRBV28 with TRBJ1-1, with no clear D. Trimming left V 2 bases short and J 3 bases short, with 4 bases between. The CDR3 runs to 12 residues. Germline V gives CDR1 MDHEN, CDR2 SYDVKM.

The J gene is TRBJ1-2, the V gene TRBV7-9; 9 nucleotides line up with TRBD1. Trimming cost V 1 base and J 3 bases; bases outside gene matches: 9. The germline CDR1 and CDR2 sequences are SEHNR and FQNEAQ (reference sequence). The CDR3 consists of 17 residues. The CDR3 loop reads CASSLEGTGFSDYGYTF. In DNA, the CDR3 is TGTGCCAGCAGCTTAGAAGGGACAGGGTTTTCGGACTATGGCTACACCTTC.

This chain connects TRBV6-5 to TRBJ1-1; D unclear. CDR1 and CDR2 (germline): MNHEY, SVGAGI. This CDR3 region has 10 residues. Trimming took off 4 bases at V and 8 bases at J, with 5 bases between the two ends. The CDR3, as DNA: TGTGCCAGCAGTTTGTTAGAAGCTTTCTTT. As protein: CASSLLEAFF.

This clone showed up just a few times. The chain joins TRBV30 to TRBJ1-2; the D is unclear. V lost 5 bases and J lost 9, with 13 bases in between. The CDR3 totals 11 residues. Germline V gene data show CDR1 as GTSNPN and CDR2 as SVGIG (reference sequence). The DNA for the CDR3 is TGTGCCTGGGGAGACAATCTCCGCTACACCTTC. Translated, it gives CAWGDNLRYTF.

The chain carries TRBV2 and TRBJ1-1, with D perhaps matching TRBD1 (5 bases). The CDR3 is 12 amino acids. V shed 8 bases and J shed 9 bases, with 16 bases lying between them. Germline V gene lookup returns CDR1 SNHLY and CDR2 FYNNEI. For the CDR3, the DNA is TGTGCCAGCGGGGACCAGAGGGTGAAAGCTTTCTTT. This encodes CASGDQRVKAFF.